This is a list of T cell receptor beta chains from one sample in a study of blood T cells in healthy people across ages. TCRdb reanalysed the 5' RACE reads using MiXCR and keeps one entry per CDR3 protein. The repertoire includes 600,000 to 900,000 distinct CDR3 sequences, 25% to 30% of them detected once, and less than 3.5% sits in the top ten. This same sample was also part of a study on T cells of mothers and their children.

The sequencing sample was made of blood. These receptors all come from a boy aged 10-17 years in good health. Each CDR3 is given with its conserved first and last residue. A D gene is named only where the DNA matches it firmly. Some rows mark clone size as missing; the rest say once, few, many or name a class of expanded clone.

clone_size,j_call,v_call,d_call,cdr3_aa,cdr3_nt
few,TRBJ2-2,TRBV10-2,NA,CASSPTTNTGELFF,TGCGCCAGCAGTCCGACAACCAACACCGGGGAGCTGTTTTTT
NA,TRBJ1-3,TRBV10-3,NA,CAIRGGPENTIYF,TGTGCCATCAGGGGAGGTCCCGAAAACACCATATATTTT
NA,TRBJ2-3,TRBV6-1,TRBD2,CASSVDGGAKPDTQYF,TGTGCCAGCAGTGTCGACGGGGGGGCGAAGCCAGATACGCAGTATTTT
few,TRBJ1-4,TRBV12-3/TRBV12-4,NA,CASSFHRDNEKLFF,TGTGCCAGCAGTTTTCACCGCGATAATGAAAAACTGTTTTTT
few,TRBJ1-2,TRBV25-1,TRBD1,CASSESGGDYGYTF,TGTGCCAGCAGTGAATCAGGGGGCGACTATGGCTACACCTTC
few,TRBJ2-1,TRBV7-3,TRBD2,CASSPQLAGHNEQFF,TGTGCCAGCAGCCCCCAACTAGCGGGGCACAATGAGCAGTTCTTC
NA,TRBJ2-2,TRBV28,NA,CGAASNTGELFF,TGTGGGGCAGCTTCGAACACCGGGGAGCTGTTTTTT
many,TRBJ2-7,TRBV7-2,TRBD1,CASRDRARTYEQYF,TGTGCCAGCAGGGACAGGGCCCGTACCTACGAGCAGTACTTC
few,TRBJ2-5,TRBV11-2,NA,CASSLRGLDQETQYF,TGTGCCAGCAGCTTACGGGGCTTGGACCAAGAGACCCAGTACTTC
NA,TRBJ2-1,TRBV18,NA,CASSLGTNDEQFF,TGTGCCAGCTCACTAGGGACAAACGATGAGCAGTTCTTC
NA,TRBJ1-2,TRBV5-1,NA,CASSPGRNDGYTF,TGCGCCAGCAGCCCGGGACGAAATGACGGCTACACCTTC
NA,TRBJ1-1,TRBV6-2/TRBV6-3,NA,CASKGRVSFSNTEAFF,TGTGCCAGCAAGGGAAGGGTATCCTTCTCGAACACTGAAGCTTTCTTT
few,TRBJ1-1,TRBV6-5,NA,CASSSPTRENTEAFF,TGTGCCAGCAGTTCCCCGACAAGGGAGAACACTGAAGCTTTCTTT
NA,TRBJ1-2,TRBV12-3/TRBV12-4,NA,CASSSRDTRGGYTF,TGTGCCAGCAGTTCCCGGGACACGCGGGGTGGCTACACCTTC
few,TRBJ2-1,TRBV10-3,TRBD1,CAIHASGGQGARGEQFF,TGTGCCATCCACGCCTCTGGGGGACAGGGGGCGAGGGGTGAGCAGTTCTTC
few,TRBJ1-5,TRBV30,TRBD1,CAWAAQGTQPQHF,TGTGCCTGGGCCGCACAGGGGACTCAGCCCCAGCATTTT
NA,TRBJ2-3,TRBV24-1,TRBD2,CATSDSTSRRDTQYF,TGTGCCACCAGTGATTCGACTAGCCGCAGAGATACGCAGTATTTT
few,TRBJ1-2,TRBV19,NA,CASRRNRVLGGYTF,TGTGCCAGTAGAAGAAACAGGGTCTTGGGTGGCTACACCTTC
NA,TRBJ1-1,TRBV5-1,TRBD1,CASSLSGTTGGLEAFF,TGCGCCAGCAGCTTGTCAGGGACAACAGGGGGCCTCGAAGCTTTCTTT
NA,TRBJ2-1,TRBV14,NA,CASSPWGHPYNEQFF,TGTGCCAGCAGCCCGTGGGGGCACCCTTACAATGAGCAGTTCTTC
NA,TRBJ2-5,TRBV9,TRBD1,CASSVGGTGGQETQYF,TGTGCCAGCAGCGTAGGCGGGACAGGGGGTCAGGAGACCCAGTACTTC
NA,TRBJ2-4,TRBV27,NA,CASSLTAGSVYIQYF,TGTGCCAGCAGTTTAACGGCGGGATCCGTATACATTCAGTACTTC
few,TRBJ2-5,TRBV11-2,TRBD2,CASSLDGGEVETQYF,TGTGCCAGCAGCTTAGATGGGGGGGAAGTCGAGACCCAGTACTTC
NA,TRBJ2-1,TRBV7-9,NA,CAYSSWGASSYNEQFF,TGTGCCTACTCTTCTTGGGGGGCTAGCTCCTACAATGAGCAGTTCTTC
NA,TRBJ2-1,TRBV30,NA,CAWRARYNEQFF,TGTGCCTGGAGGGCCAGATACAATGAGCAGTTCTTC
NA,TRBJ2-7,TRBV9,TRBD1,CASSVGQGAEQYF,TGTGCCAGCAGCGTAGGACAGGGCGCCGAGCAGTACTTC
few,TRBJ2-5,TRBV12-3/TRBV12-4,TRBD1,CASSYRGEEETQYF,TGTGCCAGCAGCTACAGGGGCGAGGAAGAGACCCAGTACTTC
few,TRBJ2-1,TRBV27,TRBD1,CASRGRQGSYNEQFF,TGTGCCAGCAGAGGGAGACAGGGGTCTTACAATGAGCAGTTCTTC
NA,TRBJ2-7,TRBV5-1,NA,CASRSGSTEQYF,TGCGCCAGCAGATCAGGATCGACCGAGCAGTACTTC
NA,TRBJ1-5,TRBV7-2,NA,CASSPQTEPQHF,TGTGCCAGCAGCCCTCAAACGGAGCCCCAGCATTTT
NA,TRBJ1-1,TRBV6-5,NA,CASSYGINDMNTEAFF,TGTGCCAGCAGTTACGGGATCAATGACATGAACACTGAAGCTTTCTTT
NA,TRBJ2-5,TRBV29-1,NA,CSGRGGGETQYF,TGCAGCGGTAGGGGAGGGGGCGAGACCCAGTACTTC
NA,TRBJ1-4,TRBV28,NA,CASVRLETGSVFF,TGTGCCAGCGTTCGACTCGAGACAGGCTCTGTGTTTTTT
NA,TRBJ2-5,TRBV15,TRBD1,CATSRSTGIETQYF,TGTGCCACCAGCAGATCGACAGGGATAGAGACCCAGTACTTC
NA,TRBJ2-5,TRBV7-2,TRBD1,CASSPTGTQETQYF,TGTGCCAGCAGCCCGACAGGGACCCAAGAGACCCAGTACTTC
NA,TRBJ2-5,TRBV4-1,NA,CACSQDRLGGREQYF,TGCGCCTGCAGCCAAGATCGCCTGGGGGGTAGAGAGCAGTACTTC
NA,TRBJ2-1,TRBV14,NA,CASSQPRSGNEQFF,TGTGCCAGCAGCCAACCCCGGTCAGGTAATGAGCAGTTCTTC
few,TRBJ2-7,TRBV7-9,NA,CASSRSGYPYEQYF,TGTGCCAGCAGCCGGAGCGGGTACCCCTACGAGCAGTACTTC
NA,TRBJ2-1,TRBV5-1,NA,CASSLEGGPHNEQFF,TGCGCCAGCAGCTTGGAGGGGGGCCCCCACAATGAGCAGTTCTTC
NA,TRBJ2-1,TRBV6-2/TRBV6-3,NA,CAARVSSYNEQFF,TGTGCCGCGAGGGTTTCCTCCTACAATGAGCAGTTCTTC
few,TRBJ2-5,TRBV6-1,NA,CASSQFRETQYF,TGTGCCAGCAGCCAGTTTCGGGAGACCCAGTACTTC
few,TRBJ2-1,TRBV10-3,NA,CAISESWEPYNEQFF,TGTGCCATCAGTGAGTCTTGGGAGCCCTACAATGAGCAGTTCTTC
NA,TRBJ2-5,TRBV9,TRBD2,CASSVGGGRGETQYF,TGTGCCAGCAGCGTAGGCGGGGGGCGGGGAGAGACCCAGTACTTC
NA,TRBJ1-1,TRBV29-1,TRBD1,CSVTGQGDTEAFF,TGCAGCGTTACGGGACAGGGGGACACTGAAGCTTTCTTT
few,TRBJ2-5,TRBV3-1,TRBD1,CASNPGQAPETQYF,TGTGCCAGCAATCCGGGACAGGCCCCAGAGACCCAGTACTTC
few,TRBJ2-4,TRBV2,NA,CASSAEGLNIQYF,TGTGCCAGCAGTGCCGAGGGTTTGAACATTCAGTACTTC
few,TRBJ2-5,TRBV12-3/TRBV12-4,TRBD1,CASRSGQGVRTQYF,TGTGCCAGCAGGTCGGGACAGGGGGTCCGGACCCAGTACTTC
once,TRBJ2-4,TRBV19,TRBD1,CASSIVWRQGKNIQYF,TGTGCCAGTAGTATAGTTTGGAGACAGGGGAAAAACATTCAGTACTTC
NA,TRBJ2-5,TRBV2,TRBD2,CASTPSGGVQETQYF,TGTGCCAGCACCCCAAGCGGGGGGGTACAAGAGACCCAGTACTTC
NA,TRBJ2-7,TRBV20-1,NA,CSARSSGTADVEQYF,TGCAGTGCTAGGAGTTCCGGGACGGCGGATGTCGAGCAGTACTTC
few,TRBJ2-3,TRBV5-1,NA,CASSYNPGTPEKYF,TGCGCCAGCAGCTACAACCCCGGGACCCCGGAGAAGTATTTT
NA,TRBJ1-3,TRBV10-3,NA,CAITSGEHSGNTIYF,TGTGCCATCACCTCAGGGGAACACTCTGGAAACACCATATATTTT
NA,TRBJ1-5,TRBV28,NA,CASSSPMFFNQPQHF,TGTGCCAGCAGTTCCCCCATGTTTTTTAATCAGCCCCAGCATTTT
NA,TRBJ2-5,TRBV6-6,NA,CASSPGGFETQYF,TGTGCCAGCAGCCCTGGGGGGTTCGAGACCCAGTACTTC
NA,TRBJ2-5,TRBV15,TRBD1,CATSREMDRERETQYF,TGTGCCACCAGCAGGGAAATGGACAGGGAGAGAGAGACCCAGTACTTC
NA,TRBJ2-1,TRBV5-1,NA,CASSFGRENNEQFF,TGCGCCAGCAGCTTTGGACGGGAAAACAATGAGCAGTTCTTC
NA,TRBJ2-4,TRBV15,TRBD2,CATSRGLAGFENIQYF,TGTGCCACCAGCAGAGGCCTAGCGGGCTTCGAGAACATTCAGTACTTC